The 27 T cell receptor beta chains listed next were all sequenced from one sample in a study of prognosis after radiotherapy for stage I lung cancer (dated by TCRdb to about 2021). The run used an Illumina HiSeq 3000. Two rounds of multiplex PCR were used to amplify the TCR beta CDR3 region from genomic DNA. The first PCR round used primers specific to each TRBV and TRBJ gene, with sequences filed in Chinese patent CN105087789A. TCRdb took the public reads, trimmed them with fastp at Q25, ran MiXCR for clone calling and kept in-frame beta chains. Entries are consolidated by CDR3 protein sequence, retaining the most common genes and DNA. The sample table contains 27,000 or so distinct CDR3 sequences; only one count was recorded for about 41% of them. The ten most abundant clones make up around a third of the sample. This specimen consisted of PBMCs, obtained before or after stereotactic body radiation therapy (not recorded which). All receptors come from a donor older than 45 with non-small cell lung cancer.

This clonotype was picked up a small number of times. With a much larger clone just one base away, this may be a read error. This CDR3 fails to terminate in the conserved phenylalanine or tryptophan, so it likely reflects a read error. V is TRBV3-1 and J is TRBJ2-2, with D possibly being TRBD1 (5 bases). Germline V gene sequence: CDR1 LGHDT, CDR2 YNNKEL (reference sequence). Trimming stripped 3 bases from V and 2 bases from J, with 16 bases between. The CDR3 has 17 amino acids. The DNA of the CDR3 is TGTGCCAGCAGCCACGCCCTGGGGCCAGTCAACACCGGGGAGCTGTTTTCT. Translation gives CASSHALGPVNTGELFS.

The chain couples TRBV6-4 to TRBJ1-6; tentatively, D is TRBD1 (5 bases). CDR1 MRHNA and CDR2 SNTAGT come from the germline V gene. CDR3 size: 14 residues. The V gene lost 4 bases and the J gene lost 7 bases, with 11 bases spanning the gap. CDR3 loop: CASSVRGDNSPLHF. CDR3 DNA sequence: TGTGCCAGCAGTGTCAGAGGGGACAATTCACCCCTCCACTTT.

V gene TRBV6-2 or TRBV6-3 combines with J gene TRBJ2-6, with D hard to call. Trimming pared 5 bases from V and 2 bases from J, leaving 13 bases between. This CDR3 has 16 amino acids. CDR1 is MNHEY, CDR2 SVGEGT, per germline. The CDR3 spells CASSDLTFPGANVLTF. CDR3 DNA: TGTGCCAGCAGTGACCTAACATTCCCTGGGGCCAACGTCCTGACTTTC.

This clonotype qualifies as medium-sized (0.01 to 0.1%). The rearrangement joins TRBV4-2 to TRBJ2-1; no firm D call. Trimming cost V 5 bases and J 6 bases, with 8 bases left between them. The CDR3 is 12 residues long. The germline CDR1 and CDR2 sequences are LGHNA and YNFKEQ. The CDR3, as DNA: TGTGCCAGCAGCTGGATGGCCAATGAGCAGTTCTTC. Amino acid sequence: CASSWMANEQFF.

Of note for this clonotype: A single base separates this from a much larger clone, so it may be a read error. The V gene is TRBV7-6, the J gene TRBJ2-5; possible D gene TRBD2, 5 bases. With 5 bases removed from V and 4 bases from J, the gap between germline ends came to 23 bases. The germline V gene encodes CDR1 SGHVS and CDR2 FNYEAQ. This CDR3 contains 17 residues. The CDR3 DNA reads TGTGCCAGCAGCACCACTCCCAGACACGGGATGGGAGAGACCCAGTACTTC. It encodes CASSTTPRHGMGETQYF.

Of note for this clonotype: A clone one base away is much larger, so this may be a read error. The chain combines TRBV6-1 with TRBJ2-3; TRBD1 might be the D (6 bases). This CDR3 is built from 15 residues. Trimming left V 6 bases short and J 4 bases short, with 17 bases between. Looked up from germline, CDR1 is MNHNS and CDR2 is SASEGT. The CDR3 nucleotides read TGTGCCAGCAGCGACTTGAGGGGGTCCGCAGATACGCAGTATTTT. Translated, it gives CASSDLRGSADTQYF.

V and J are TRBV6-1 and TRBJ2-2; D remains unclear. From germline, CDR1 is MNHNS and CDR2 SASEGT. The CDR3 extends over 16 amino acids. Trimming took off 5 bases at V and 0 bases at J, with 13 bases between the two ends. The CDR3 is CASSRSMLSNTGELFF. Written as DNA, the CDR3 is TGTGCCAGCAGTCGGTCGATGTTATCGAACACCGGGGAGCTGTTTTTT.

The chain couples TRBV7-2 to TRBJ2-7; TRBD1 agrees at 7 bases. The germline V gene encodes CDR1 SGHTA and CDR2 FQGNSA. The CDR3 totals 14 residues. With 4 bases clipped from V and 3 bases from J, the junction kept 6 bases outside the gene matches. This CDR3 reads CASSYGAGGYEQYF. The DNA of the CDR3 is TGTGCCAGCAGCTACGGGGCAGGGGGCTACGAGCAGTACTTC.

V gene TRBV2 combines with J gene TRBJ1-1; a weak D match, TRBD1 (5 bases). The V end lost 8 bases, the J end lost 8 bases, and 15 bases lay between the germline ends. Germline V gene data show CDR1 as SNHLY and CDR2 as FYNNEI. There are 12 residues in the CDR3. In DNA form, the CDR3 reads TGTGCCAGCGGGGGTCCCGGAAAAGAAGCTTTCTTT. This sequence encodes CASGGPGKEAFF.

There are many counts of this clonotype. Here the CDR3 reads CASSQEGQGGASPLHF. Written as DNA, the CDR3 is TGTGCCAGCAGCCAAGAAGGACAGGGAGGCGCTTCACCCCTCCACTTT. The chain recombines TRBV3-1 with TRBJ1-6; TRBD1 matches at 8 bases. The V and J ends lost 0 bases and 9 bases, in that order; junction bases with no gene match: 7. CDR3 size: 16 residues. CDR1 LGHDT and CDR2 YNNKEL come from the germline V gene (reference sequence).

This clonotype has a handful of counts. A much bigger clone sits one base away, suggesting this may be a read error. This chain links TRBV3-1 with TRBJ2-7; tentatively, D is TRBD2 (5 bases). The length of the CDR3 is 12 residues. V shed 7 bases and J shed 9 bases, with 16 bases lying between them. The germline V gene has CDR1 LGHDT and CDR2 YNNKEL (reference sequence). The chain's CDR3 is CASIPGERPQYF. CDR3 bases: TGTGCCAGCATCCCCGGGGAAAGACCGCAGTACTTC.

This clonotype was observed at least ten times. The chain combines TRBV12-3 or TRBV12-4 with TRBJ2-7; D uncertain. Trimming left V 3 bases short and J 0 bases short, with 6 bases between. There are 13 residues in the CDR3. The CDR3 DNA is TGTGCCAGCAGTTTCTCGAGCTCCTACGAGCAGTACTTC. It is translated as CASSFSSSYEQYF.

This clonotype was seen repeatedly, ten times or more. J is TRBJ2-7 and V is TRBV3-1, with D possibly being TRBD2 (5 bases). V was cut by 1 base and J by 6 bases, with 10 bases left in between. There are 13 residues in the CDR3. Per the germline V gene, CDR1 is LGHDT and CDR2 is YNNKEL (reference sequence). The CDR3 loop reads CASSQGGGLEQYF. CDR3 sequence (DNA): TGTGCCAGCAGCCAAGGTGGCGGACTCGAGCAGTACTTC.

This clonotype was recorded at least ten times. The chain combines TRBV30 with TRBJ1-4, with D perhaps TRBD1 (5 bases). V was shortened by 3 bases and J by 7 bases, with 21 bases between the two germline ends. This CDR3 has 16 residues. Germline loops: CDR1 GTSNPN, CDR2 SVGIG (reference sequence). The CDR3 is CAWRAFDKGISEKLFF. The CDR3 region has the DNA TGTGCCTGGAGGGCCTTTGATAAGGGGATTAGTGAAAAACTGTTTTTT.

This chain connects TRBV11-2 to TRBJ2-2; 8 positions agree with TRBD2. The V and J ends lost 5 bases and 6 bases, in that order; junction bases with no gene match: 2. The CDR3 has 13 residues. From germline, CDR1 is SGHAT and CDR2 FQNNGV. The CDR3 DNA follows: TGTGCCAGCAGCCTTAGCGGGGCCGGGGAGCTGTTTTTT. Its protein is CASSLSGAGELFF. The full variable domain, with the rest looked up from reference TRBV11-2 and TRBJ2-2, is EAGVAQSPRYKIIEKRQSVAFWCNPISGHATLYWYQQILGQGPKLLIQFQNNGVVDDSQLPKDRFSAERLKGVDSTLKIQPAKLEDSAVYLCASSLSGAGELFFGEGSRLTVL.

This clonotype occurred many times. The rearrangement uses TRBV11-2 and TRBJ2-1, with TRBD2 matching over 9 bases. The germline gives CDR1 SGHAT, CDR2 FQNNGV. Unmatched junction bases numbered 3, after V lost 1 base and J lost 8 bases. The length of the CDR3 is 14 residues. The CDR3 reads CASSLVGTSYEQFF. CDR3 in DNA: TGTGCCAGCAGCTTAGTTGGGACTAGCTATGAGCAGTTCTTC. The full variable domain, its missing parts supplied by reference TRBV11-2 and TRBJ2-1, is EAGVAQSPRYKIIEKRQSVAFWCNPISGHATLYWYQQILGQGPKLLIQFQNNGVVDDSQLPKDRFSAERLKGVDSTLKIQPAKLEDSAVYLCASSLVGTSYEQFFGPGTRLTVL.

Of note for this clonotype: One junction end disagrees with the germline gene, perhaps due to a read error. The chain combines TRBV5-1 with TRBJ2-7, with D tentatively TRBD1 or TRBD2 (5 bases each). The CDR3 has 13 amino acids. From germline, CDR1 is SGHRS and CDR2 YFSETQ. CDR3 sequence: CASSFVGVGEQYF. CDR3 in DNA: TGTGCCAGCAGCTTTGTGGGGGTAGGGGAGCAGTACTTC.

A word on this clonotype: A far more abundant clone sits one base away, making this likely a read error. This chain links TRBV6-2 or TRBV6-3 with TRBJ1-3; D may be TRBD1 (6 bases). This CDR3 contains 14 residues. V was trimmed by 5 bases and J by 11 bases, leaving 19 bases between them. Germline V lookup: CDR1 MNHEY, CDR2 SVGEGT. Here the CDR3 reads CASSGADSRYAIYF. In DNA, the CDR3 is TGTGCCAGCAGTGGGGCGGACAGCCGATACGCCATATATTTT.

This clonotype was picked up many times. The chain employs TRBV7-8 and TRBJ1-4, with D possibly matching TRBD1 (5 bases). The germline V gene has CDR1 SGHVS and CDR2 FQNEAQ. This CDR3 has 13 amino acids. V was clipped by 4 bases and J by 4 bases, with 7 bases between them. The DNA of the CDR3 is TGTGCCAGCAGCTCACAGGTTAATGAAAAACTGTTTTTT. As protein: CASSSQVNEKLFF.

A single count supports this clonotype. A read error is the likely source, as a far larger clone sits one nucleotide away. The V gene is TRBV6-8, the J gene TRBJ2-7; D call uncertain. The CDR3 has 11 residues. The germline CDR1 and CDR2 sequences are MNHGY and SAAAGT. CDR3 region: CAISYLREQYF. CDR3 coding DNA: TGTGCCATCAGTTACCTGCGAGAGCAGTACTTC.

Only one count was recorded for this clonotype. An end of the junction differs from the germline gene, which may be a read error. This rearrangement joins TRBV5-1 to TRBJ2-7; 12 nucleotides agree with TRBD2. The CDR3 is made up of 17 amino acids. Germline V CDR1 and CDR2: SGHRS, YFSETQ. The CDR3 here is CASSLSGTSGPHYEKYF. The CDR3 coding sequence is TGCGCCAGCAGCTTGTCCGGGACTAGCGGGCCGCACTACGAGAAGTACTTC. Together with reference TRBV5-1 and TRBJ2-7, the CDR3 gives the full variable domain: KAGVTQTPRYLIKTRGQQVTLSCSPISGHRSVSWYQQTPGQGLQFLFEYFSETQRNKGNFPGRFSGRQFSNSRSEMNVSTLELGDSALYLCASSLSGTSGPHYEKYFGPGTRLTVT.

The V and J genes are TRBV11-2 and TRBJ2-2; 8 bases align to TRBD1. The V segment lost 5 bases and the J segment 3 bases; nucleotides outside the gene matches: 8. CDR1 is SGHAT, CDR2 FQNNGV, per germline. The CDR3 length is 16 residues. CDR3 protein: CASSPGTGYHTGELFF. As DNA, the CDR3 is TGTGCCAGCAGCCCTGGGACAGGTTACCACACCGGGGAGCTGTTTTTT.

Ten or more counts support this clonotype. The chain recombines TRBV7-9 with TRBJ1-3; D gene unclear. CDR1 SEHNR and CDR2 FQNEAQ come from the germline V gene (reference sequence). This CDR3 is built from 18 residues. V was trimmed by 1 base and J by 0 bases, leaving 16 bases between them. CDR3 residues: CASSLGLGGGHSGNTIYF. The CDR3, as DNA: TGTGCCAGCAGCTTAGGGCTCGGTGGCGGCCACTCTGGAAACACCATATATTTT.

This clonotype was counted between two and nine times. The genes are TRBV18 and TRBJ2-1; unclear D gene. This CDR3 is built from 17 residues. CDR1 KGHSH and CDR2 LQKENI come from the germline V gene. V lost 3 bases and J lost 0, with 15 bases in between. As DNA, the CDR3 is TGTGCCAGCTCACCCCCTTTCGGAAGGAGCTCCTACAATGAGCAGTTCTTC. Its protein product is CASSPPFGRSSYNEQFF.

This clonotype was seen ten or more times. The chain has TRBV3-1 and TRBJ2-2, with D hard to call. V lost 4 bases, J lost 3 bases, and 3 bases lay in between. This CDR3 is 12 amino acids long. Germline values: CDR1 LGHDT, CDR2 YNNKEL (reference sequence). This CDR3 is CASSRDTGELFF. CDR3 sequence (DNA): TGTGCCAGCAGCCGAGACACCGGGGAGCTGTTTTTT.

The sample holds many counts of this clonotype. The rearrangement links TRBV20-1 to TRBJ1-1; TRBD1 is a possible D gene (5 bases). Trimming cost V 4 bases and J 1 base, with 16 bases left between them. The length of the CDR3 is 15 residues. The germline gives CDR1 DFQATT, CDR2 SNEGSKA (reference sequence). The CDR3 DNA reads TGCAGTGCTATTACATCCGGGACGGCGAACACTGAAGCTTTCTTT. Translated: CSAITSGTANTEAFF.

This clonotype has a count of ten or more. CDR3 residues: CASSLVGTGIEEQYF. The CDR3 DNA is TGTGCCAGCAGCTTAGTCGGGACAGGGATAGAAGAGCAGTACTTC. V and J are TRBV7-9 and TRBJ2-7, with TRBD1 identical over 9 bases. The CDR3 runs 15 residues. The ends lost 1 base at V and 7 bases at J; junction bases unmatched: 8. Germline CDR1 is SEHNR and CDR2 is FQNEAQ (reference sequence).